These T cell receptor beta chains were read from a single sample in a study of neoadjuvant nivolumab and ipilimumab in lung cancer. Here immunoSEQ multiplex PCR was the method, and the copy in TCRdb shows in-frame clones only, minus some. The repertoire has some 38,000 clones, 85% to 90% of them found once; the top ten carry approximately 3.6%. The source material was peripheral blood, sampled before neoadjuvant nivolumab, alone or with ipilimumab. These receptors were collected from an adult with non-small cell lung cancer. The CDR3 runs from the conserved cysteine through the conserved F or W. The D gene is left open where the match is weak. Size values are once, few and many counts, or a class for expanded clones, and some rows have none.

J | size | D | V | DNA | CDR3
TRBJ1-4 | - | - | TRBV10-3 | TGTGCCATCAGTCCTAGGACCGGGGCGGCTAATGAAAAACTGTTTTTT | CAISPRTGAANEKLFF
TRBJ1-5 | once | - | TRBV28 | TGTGCCAGCAGTACCATAGATCAGCCCCAGCATTTT | CASSTIDQPQHF
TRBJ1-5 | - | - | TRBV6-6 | TGTGCCAGCAGTACCCACGGGGCGGTCGATCAGCCCCAGCATTTT | CASSTHGAVDQPQHF
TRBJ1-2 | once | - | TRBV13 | TGTGCCAGCAGCCTGGACAAGAACTATGGCTACACCTTC | CASSLDKNYGYTF
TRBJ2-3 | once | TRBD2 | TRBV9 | TGTGCCAGCAGCCAACCTCTAGCGGGAGGTTCCACAGATACGCAGTATTTT | CASSQPLAGGSTDTQYF
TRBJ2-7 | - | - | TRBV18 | TGTGCCAGCTCCCCACTATTAAACTCCGACGAGCAGTACTTC | CASSPLLNSDEQYF
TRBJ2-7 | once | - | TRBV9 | TGTGCCAGCAGCGGGACGGCCTTCGTGCAGTACTTC | CASSGTAFVQYF
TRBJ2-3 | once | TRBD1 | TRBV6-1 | TGTGCCAGCAATGTAGGGGGCAGCACAGATACGCAGTATTTT | CASNVGGSTDTQYF
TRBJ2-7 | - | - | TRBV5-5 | TGTGCCAGCACGATTGGGGCTAGCGTAACCTACGAGCAGTACTTC | CASTIGASVTYEQYF
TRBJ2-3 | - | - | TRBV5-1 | TGCGCCAGCAGCTTGGCTCTTTTGGGTCAGGATACGCAGTATTTT | CASSLALLGQDTQYF
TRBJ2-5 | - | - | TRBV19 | TGTGCCAGTAGTAGAGGTCCGGGGGAAGAGACCCAGTACTTC | CASSRGPGEETQYF
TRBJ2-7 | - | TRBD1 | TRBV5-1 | TGCGCCAGCAGCCCGGGACAGTTAGGGGAATCGTGGTACTTC | CASSPGQLGESWYF
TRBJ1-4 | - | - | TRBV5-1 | TGCGCCAGCGGGACGGGACACCCTAATGAAAAACTGTTTTTT | CASGTGHPNEKLFF
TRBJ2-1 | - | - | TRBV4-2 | TGTGCCAGCAGCCAACTGGAGGTTTTTGGGGGAGTGAGCAATGAGCAGTTCTTC | CASSQLEVFGGVSNEQFF
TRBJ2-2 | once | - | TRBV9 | TGTGCCAGCAGCGCACTACTTCTAACCGGGGAGCTGTTTTTT | CASSALLLTGELFF
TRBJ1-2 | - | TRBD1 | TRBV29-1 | TGCAGCGCCTGGGGACAGGGGGCGTATGGCTACACCTTC | CSAWGQGAYGYTF
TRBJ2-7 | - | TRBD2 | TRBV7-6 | TGTGCCAGCAGCTACCGGGAGGGCCGTAGTCACGAGCAGTACTTC | CASSYREGRSHEQYF
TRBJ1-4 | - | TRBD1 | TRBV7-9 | TGTGCCAGCAGCCTTGGACAGGCTAATGAAAAACTGTTTTTT | CASSLGQANEKLFF
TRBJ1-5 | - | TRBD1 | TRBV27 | TGTGCCAGCAGTTTCTCCCGACAGGGGAGTCAGCCCCAGCATTTT | CASSFSRQGSQPQHF
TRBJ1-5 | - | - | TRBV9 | TGTGCCAGCAGCGTAGGGGTGGGAGCCAATCAGCCCCAGCATTTT | CASSVGVGANQPQHF
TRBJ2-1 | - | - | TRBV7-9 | TGTGCCAGCAGCGCTGATTGGACGGGGCGGGGTGAGCAGTTCTTC | CASSADWTGRGEQFF
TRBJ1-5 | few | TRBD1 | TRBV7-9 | TGTGCCAGCAGCCTGGGACAGGACGAGGTTCAGCCCCAGCATTTT | CASSLGQDEVQPQHF
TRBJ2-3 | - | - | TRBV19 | TGTGCCAGTAGTGATGCAGGGATCCCAGATACGCAGTATTTT | CASSDAGIPDTQYF
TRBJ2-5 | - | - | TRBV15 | TGTGCCACCAGCAGAGGAAGAGTTCGTGAGACCCAGTACTTC | CATSRGRVRETQYF
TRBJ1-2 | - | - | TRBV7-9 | TGTGCCAGCAGCAACGAGGGGGGCTATGGCTACACCTTC | CASSNEGGYGYTF
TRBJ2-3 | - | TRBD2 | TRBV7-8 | TGTGCCAGCAGCTTAGTGGTCGCGGGAGTGGGGTATTTT | CASSLVVAGVGYF
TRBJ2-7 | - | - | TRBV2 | TGTGCCAGCAGTGACTTCGGGCTTCGCGAGCAGTACTTC | CASSDFGLREQYF
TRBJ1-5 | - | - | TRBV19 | TGTGCCAGTAGTATAGATCAGAGAAGGTTTAAGGGGCCCCAGCATTTT | CASSIDQRRFKGPQHF
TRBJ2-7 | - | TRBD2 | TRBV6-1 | TGTGCCAGCAGTGAAGCGGGACTAGCCTACGAGCAGTACTTC | CASSEAGLAYEQYF
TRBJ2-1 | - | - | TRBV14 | TGTGCCAGCACCAACCCGTGGACTATTCACAATGAGCAGTTCTTC | CASTNPWTIHNEQFF
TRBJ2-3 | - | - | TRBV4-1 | TGCGCCAGCAGCCTTCTCGGACTCTCAGATACGCAGTATTTT | CASSLLGLSDTQYF
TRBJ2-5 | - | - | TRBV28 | TGTGCCAGCAGTTTTTTGGGCAGGGAAGGCCAAGAGACCCAGTACTTC | CASSFLGREGQETQYF
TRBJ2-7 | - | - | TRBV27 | TGTGCCAGCAGTTTATTTCGGGGTTACGAGCAGTACTTC | CASSLFRGYEQYF
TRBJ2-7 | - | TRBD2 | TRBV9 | TGTGCCAGCAGCCATCCCGACAGTCCGACTAGCGGGAGGCAACCCTACGAGCAGTACTTC | CASSHPDSPTSGRQPYEQYF
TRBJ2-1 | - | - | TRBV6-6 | TGTGCCAGCAGTTACCCCCCCCAGGGTTGGAATGAGCAGTTCTTC | CASSYPPQGWNEQFF
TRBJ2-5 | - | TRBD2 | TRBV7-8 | TGTGCCAGCAGCTTCGGTCTAGCGGGAGGAGAGACCCAGTACTTC | CASSFGLAGGETQYF
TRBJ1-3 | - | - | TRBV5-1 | TGCGCCAGCAGCCTGGGGAGCTCTGGAAACACCATATATTTT | CASSLGSSGNTIYF
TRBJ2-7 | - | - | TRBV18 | TGTGCCAGCTCACGGATCGAGGGAGCGTCCTACGAGCAGTACTTC | CASSRIEGASYEQYF
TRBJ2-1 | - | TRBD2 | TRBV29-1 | TGCAGCGTTGAGGGGGGTAGCGGGAGACCCAATGAGCAGTTCTTC | CSVEGGSGRPNEQFF
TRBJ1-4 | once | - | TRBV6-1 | TGTGCCAGCAGTGAACGAGTGGGCACGTGGGGCGAAAAACTGTTTTTT | CASSERVGTWGEKLFF